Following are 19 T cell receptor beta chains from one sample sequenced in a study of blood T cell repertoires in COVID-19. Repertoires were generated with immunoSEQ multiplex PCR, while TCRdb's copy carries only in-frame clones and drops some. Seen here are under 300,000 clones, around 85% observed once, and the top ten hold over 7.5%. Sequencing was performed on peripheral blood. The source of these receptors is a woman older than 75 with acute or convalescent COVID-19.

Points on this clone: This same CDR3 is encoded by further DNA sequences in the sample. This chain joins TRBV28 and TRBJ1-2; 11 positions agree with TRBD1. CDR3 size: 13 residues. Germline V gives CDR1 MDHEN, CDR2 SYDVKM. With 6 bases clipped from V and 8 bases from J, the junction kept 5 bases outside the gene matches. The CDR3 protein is CASSLGTGGGYTF. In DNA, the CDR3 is TGTGCCAGCAGCCTCGGGACAGGGGGAGGCTACACCTTC.

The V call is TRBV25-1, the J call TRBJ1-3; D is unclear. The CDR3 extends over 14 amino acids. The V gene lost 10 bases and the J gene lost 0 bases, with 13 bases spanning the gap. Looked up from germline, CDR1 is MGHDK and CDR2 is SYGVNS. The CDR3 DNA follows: TGTGCCACCAAGACGGCTAGCTCTGGAAACACCATATATTTT. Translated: CATKTASSGNTIYF.

CDR3 region: CASCDSPGSSNLNTEAFF. The CDR3 DNA sequence: TGTGCCAGCTGTGATTCTCCGGGGTCCTCCAATTTGAACACTGAAGCTTTCTTT. The rearrangement joins TRBV19 to TRBJ1-1; D not certain. V was shortened by 9 bases and J by 0 bases, with 26 bases between the two germline ends. This CDR3 is built from 18 residues. CDR1 LNHDA and CDR2 SQIVND come from the germline V gene (reference sequence).

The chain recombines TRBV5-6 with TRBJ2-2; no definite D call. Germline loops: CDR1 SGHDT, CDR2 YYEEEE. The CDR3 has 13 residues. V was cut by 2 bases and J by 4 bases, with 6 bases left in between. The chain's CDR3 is CASSFLFTGELFF. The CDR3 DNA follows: TGTGCCAGCAGCTTTCTTTTCACCGGGGAGCTGTTTTTT. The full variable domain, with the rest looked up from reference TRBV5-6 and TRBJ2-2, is DAGVTQSPTHLIKTRGQQVTLRCSPKSGHDTVSWYQQALGQGPQFIFQYYEEEERQRGNFPDRFSGHQFPNYSSELNVNALLLGDSALYLCASSFLFTGELFFGEGSRLTVL.

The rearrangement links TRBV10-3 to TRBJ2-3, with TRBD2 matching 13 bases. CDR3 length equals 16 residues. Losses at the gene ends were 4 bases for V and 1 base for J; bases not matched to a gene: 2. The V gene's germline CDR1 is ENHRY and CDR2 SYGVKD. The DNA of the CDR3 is TGTGCCATCAGTGGGACTAGCGGGGGCCGCACAGATACGCAGTATTTT. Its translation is CAISGTSGGRTDTQYF.

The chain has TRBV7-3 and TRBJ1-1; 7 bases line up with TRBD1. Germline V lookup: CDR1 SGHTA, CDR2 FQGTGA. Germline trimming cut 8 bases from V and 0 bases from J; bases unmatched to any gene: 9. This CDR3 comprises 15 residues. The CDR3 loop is CASSKDRQVNTEAFF. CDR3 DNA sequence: TGTGCCAGCTCCAAGGACAGGCAAGTGAACACTGAAGCTTTCTTT.

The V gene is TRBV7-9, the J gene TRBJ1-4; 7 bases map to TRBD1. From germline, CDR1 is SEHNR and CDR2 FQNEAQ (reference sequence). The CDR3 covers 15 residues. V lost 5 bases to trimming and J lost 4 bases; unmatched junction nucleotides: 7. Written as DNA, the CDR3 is TGTGCCAGCAGCCCCGGGGACAGACTTAATGAAAAACTGTTTTTT. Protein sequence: CASSPGDRLNEKLFF.

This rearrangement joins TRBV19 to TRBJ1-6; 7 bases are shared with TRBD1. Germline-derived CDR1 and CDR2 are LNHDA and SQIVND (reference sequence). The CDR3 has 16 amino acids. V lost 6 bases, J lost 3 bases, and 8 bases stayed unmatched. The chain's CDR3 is CASSSRQGYYNSPLHF. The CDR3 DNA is TGTGCCAGTAGCAGTCGACAGGGATACTATAATTCACCCCTCCACTTT.

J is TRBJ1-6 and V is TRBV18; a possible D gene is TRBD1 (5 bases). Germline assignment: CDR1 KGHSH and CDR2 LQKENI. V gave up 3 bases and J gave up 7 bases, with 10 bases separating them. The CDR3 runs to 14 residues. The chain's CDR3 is CASSPAGKNSPLHF. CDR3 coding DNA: TGTGCCAGCTCACCGGCAGGGAAAAATTCACCCCTCCACTTT.

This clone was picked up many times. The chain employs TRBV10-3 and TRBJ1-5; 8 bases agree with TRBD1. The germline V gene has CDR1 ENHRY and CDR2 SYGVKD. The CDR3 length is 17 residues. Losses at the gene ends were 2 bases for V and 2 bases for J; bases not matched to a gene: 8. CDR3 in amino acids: CAISENTGGGGNQPQHF. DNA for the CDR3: TGTGCCATCAGTGAGAATACAGGGGGGGGAGGCAATCAGCCCCAGCATTTT.

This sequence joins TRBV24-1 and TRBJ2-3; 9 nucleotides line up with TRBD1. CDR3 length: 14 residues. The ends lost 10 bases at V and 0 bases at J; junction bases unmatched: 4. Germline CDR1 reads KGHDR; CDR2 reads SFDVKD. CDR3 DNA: TGTGCCACTTCCGGGACAGGGAGCACAGATACGCAGTATTTT. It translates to CATSGTGSTDTQYF.

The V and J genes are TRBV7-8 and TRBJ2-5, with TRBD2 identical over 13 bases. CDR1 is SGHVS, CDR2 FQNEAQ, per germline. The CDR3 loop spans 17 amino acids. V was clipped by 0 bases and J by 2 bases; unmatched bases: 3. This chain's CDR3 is CASSLAGLAGSQETQYF. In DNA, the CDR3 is TGTGCCAGCAGCTTAGCGGGACTAGCGGGGTCTCAAGAGACCCAGTACTTC. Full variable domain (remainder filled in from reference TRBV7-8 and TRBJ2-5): GAGVSQSPRYKVAKRGQDVALRCDPISGHVSLFWYQQALGQGPEFLTYFQNEAQLDKSGLPSDRFFAERPEGSVSTLKIQRTQQEDSAVYLCASSLAGLAGSQETQYFGPGTRLLVL.

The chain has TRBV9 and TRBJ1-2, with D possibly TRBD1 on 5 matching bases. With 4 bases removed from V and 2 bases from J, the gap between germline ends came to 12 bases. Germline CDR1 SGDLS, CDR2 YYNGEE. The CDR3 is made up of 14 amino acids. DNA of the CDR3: TGTGCCAGCAGCTCCAGGGAGGGCAACTATGGCTACACCTTC. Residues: CASSSREGNYGYTF.

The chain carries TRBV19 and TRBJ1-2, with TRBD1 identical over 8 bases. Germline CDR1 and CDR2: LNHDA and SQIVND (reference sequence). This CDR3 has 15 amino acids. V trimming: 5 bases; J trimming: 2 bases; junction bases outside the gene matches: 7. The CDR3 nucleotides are TGTGCCAGTAGTCCCTGGACAGGGTCGAACTATGGCTACACCTTC. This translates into CASSPWTGSNYGYTF.

CDR3 region: CASSAGQRYEQYF. The CDR3 region has the DNA TGTGCCAGCAGTGCGGGACAGAGGTACGAGCAGTACTTC. This sequence joins TRBV27 and TRBJ2-7, with D maybe TRBD1 (7 bases). The CDR3 loop spans 13 amino acids. Between the trimmed V and J ends, which lost 5 bases and 4 bases, there was a span of 12 bases. Per the germline V gene, CDR1 is MNHEY and CDR2 is SMNVEV (reference sequence).

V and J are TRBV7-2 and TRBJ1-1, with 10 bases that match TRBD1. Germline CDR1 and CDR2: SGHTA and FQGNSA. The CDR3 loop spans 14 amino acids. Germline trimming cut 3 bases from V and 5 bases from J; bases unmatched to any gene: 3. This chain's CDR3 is CASSFRDRGTEAFF. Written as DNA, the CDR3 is TGTGCCAGCAGCTTCCGGGACAGGGGTACTGAAGCTTTCTTT.

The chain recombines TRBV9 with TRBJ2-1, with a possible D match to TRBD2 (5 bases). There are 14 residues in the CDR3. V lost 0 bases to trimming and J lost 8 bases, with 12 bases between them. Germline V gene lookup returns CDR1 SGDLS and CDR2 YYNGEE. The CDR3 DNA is TGTGCCAGCAGCGTAGGGCTGGCGAGGGATGAGCAGTTCTTC. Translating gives CASSVGLARDEQFF.

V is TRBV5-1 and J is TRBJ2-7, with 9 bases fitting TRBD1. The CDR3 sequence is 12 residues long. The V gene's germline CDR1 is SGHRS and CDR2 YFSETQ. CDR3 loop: CASSFAGDRVPV. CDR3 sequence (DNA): TGCGCCAGCAGCTTCGCGGGGGACAGGGTCCCGGTC.

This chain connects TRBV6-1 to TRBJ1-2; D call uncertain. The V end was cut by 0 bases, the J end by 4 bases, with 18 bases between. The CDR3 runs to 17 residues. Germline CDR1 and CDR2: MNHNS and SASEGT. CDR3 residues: CASSEAYAGGWVYGYTF. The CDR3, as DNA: TGTGCCAGCAGTGAAGCGTATGCGGGCGGGTGGGTCTATGGCTACACCTTC.